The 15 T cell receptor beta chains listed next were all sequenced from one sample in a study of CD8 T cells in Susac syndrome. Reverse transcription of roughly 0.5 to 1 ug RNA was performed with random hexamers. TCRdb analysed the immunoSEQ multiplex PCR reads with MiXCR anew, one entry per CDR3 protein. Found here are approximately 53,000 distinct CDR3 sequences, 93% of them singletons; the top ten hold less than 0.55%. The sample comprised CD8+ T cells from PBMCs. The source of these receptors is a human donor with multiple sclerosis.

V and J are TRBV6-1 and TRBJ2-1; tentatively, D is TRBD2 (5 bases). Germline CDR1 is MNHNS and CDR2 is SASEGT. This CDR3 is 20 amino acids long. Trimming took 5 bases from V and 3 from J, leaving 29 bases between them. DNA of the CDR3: TGTGCCAGCAGTCAACCCCTAGCTCTTGAGTATACGCCACGCTACAATGAGCAGTTCTTC. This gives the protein CASSQPLALEYTPRYNEQFF.

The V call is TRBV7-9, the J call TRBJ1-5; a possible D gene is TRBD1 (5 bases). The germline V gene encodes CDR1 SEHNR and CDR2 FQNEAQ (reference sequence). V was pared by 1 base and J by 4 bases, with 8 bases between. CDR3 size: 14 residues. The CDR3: CASSLGAGNQPQHF. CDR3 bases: TGTGCCAGCAGCTTAGGGGCAGGGAATCAGCCCCAGCATTTT.

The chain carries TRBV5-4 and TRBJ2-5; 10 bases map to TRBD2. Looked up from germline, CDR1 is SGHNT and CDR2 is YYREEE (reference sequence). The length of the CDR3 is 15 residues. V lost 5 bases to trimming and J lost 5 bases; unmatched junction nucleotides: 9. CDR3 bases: TGTGCCAGCAGGACCAGCGGGGGGGCCATGGAGACCCAGTACTTC. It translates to CASRTSGGAMETQYF.

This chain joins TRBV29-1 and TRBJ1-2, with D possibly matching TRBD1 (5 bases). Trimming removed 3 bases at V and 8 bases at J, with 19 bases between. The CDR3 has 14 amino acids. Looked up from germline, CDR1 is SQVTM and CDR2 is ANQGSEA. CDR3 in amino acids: CSVEWVGALMGYTF. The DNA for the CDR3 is TGCAGCGTTGAGTGGGTCGGGGCTTTGATGGGCTACACCTTC.

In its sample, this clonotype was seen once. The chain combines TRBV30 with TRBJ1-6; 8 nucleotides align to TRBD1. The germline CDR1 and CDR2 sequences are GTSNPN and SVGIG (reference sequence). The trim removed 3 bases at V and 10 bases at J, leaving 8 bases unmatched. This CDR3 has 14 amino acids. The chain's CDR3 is CAWSGQGLDSPLHF. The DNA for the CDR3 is TGTGCCTGGAGCGGACAGGGTCTTGACTCACCCCTCCACTTT.

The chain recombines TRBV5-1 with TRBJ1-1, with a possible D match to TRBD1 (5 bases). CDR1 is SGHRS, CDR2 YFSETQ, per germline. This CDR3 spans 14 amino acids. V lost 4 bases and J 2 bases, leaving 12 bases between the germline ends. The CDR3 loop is CASSAYRTNTEAFF. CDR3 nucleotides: TGCGCCAGCAGCGCCTACAGGACCAACACTGAAGCTTTCTTT.

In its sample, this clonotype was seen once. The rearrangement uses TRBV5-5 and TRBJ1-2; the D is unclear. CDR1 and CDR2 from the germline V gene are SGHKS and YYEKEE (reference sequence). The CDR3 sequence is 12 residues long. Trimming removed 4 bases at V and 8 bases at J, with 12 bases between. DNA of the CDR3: TGTGCCAGCAGCCCTGCCATACACGGCTACACCTTC. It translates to CASSPAIHGYTF.

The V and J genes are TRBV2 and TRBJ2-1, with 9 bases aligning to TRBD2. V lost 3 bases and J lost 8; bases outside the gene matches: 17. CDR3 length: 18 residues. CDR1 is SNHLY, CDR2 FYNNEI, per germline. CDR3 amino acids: CASSDPRLGAGGQYEQFF. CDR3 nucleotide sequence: TGTGCCAGCAGTGACCCTCGCCTCGGGGCGGGGGGGCAGTATGAGCAGTTCTTC.

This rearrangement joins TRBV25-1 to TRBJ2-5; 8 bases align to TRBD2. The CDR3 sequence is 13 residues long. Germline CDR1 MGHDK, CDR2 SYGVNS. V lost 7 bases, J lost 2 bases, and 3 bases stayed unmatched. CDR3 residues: CASTPSGQETQYF. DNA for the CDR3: TGTGCCAGCACTCCTAGCGGGCAAGAGACCCAGTACTTC.

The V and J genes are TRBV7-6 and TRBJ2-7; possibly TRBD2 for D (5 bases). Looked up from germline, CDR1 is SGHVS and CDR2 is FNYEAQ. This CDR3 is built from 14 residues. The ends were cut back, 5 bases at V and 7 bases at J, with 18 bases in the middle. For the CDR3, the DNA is TGTGCCAGCAGCCCCCCGGGCATCCCGGGGGAGCAGTACTTC. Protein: CASSPPGIPGEQYF. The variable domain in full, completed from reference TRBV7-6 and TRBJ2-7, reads GAGVSQSPRYKVTKRGQDVALRCDPISGHVSLYWYRQALGQGPEFLTYFNYEAQQDKSGLPNDRFSAERPEGSISTLTIQRTEQRDSAMYRCASSPPGIPGEQYFGPGTRLTVT.

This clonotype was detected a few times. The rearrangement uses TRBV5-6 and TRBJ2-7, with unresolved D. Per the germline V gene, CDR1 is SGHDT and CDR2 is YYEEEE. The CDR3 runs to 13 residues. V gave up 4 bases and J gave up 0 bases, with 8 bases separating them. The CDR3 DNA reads TGTGCCAGCAGCACCGGCAGCTCCTACGAGCAGTACTTC. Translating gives CASSTGSSYEQYF.

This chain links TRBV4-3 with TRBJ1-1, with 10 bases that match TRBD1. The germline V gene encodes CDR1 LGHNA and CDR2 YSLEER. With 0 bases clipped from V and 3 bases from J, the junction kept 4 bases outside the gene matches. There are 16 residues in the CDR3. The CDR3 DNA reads TGCGCCAGCAGCCAAGAGGGACAGGGGTATCACACTGAAGCTTTCTTT. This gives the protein CASSQEGQGYHTEAFF.

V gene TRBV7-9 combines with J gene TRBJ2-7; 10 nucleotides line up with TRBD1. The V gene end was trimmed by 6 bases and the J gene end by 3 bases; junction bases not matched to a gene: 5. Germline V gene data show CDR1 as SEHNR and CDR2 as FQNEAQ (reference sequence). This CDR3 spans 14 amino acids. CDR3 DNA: TGTGCCAGCAGAACCGGGACAGGGGTCTACGAGCAGTACTTC. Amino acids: CASRTGTGVYEQYF.

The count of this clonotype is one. The CDR3 here is CASSQAPGVYEQYF. CDR3 sequence (DNA): TGTGCCAGCAGTCAAGCCCCAGGGGTGTACGAGCAGTACTTC. V and J are TRBV27 and TRBJ2-7; the D gene is possibly TRBD1 (6 bases). This CDR3 has 14 residues. Between the trimmed V and J ends, which lost 5 bases and 4 bases, there was a span of 15 bases. CDR1 is MNHEY and CDR2 is SMNVEV in the germline V gene (reference sequence).

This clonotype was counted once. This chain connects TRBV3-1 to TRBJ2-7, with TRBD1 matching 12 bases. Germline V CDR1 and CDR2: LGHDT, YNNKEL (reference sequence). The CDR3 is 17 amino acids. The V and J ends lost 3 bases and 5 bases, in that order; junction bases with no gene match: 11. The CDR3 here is CASSQDVWGQGAHEQYF. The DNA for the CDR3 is TGTGCCAGCAGCCAGGATGTTTGGGGACAGGGGGCCCACGAGCAGTACTTC.